This T cell receptor (beta chain) was observed in a study of blood T cell repertoires in COVID-19. Method: immunoSEQ multiplex PCR; TCRdb's copy keeps in-frame clones and lacks some. The sample lists roughly 300,000 clones; about nine tenths were seen once. Germline CDR1 and CDR2: GTSNPN and SVGIG (reference sequence). The CDR3 has 15 amino acids. With V trimmed by 4 bases and J by 4 bases, 9 bases remained unmatched. In terms of age and location, participants ranged from roughly 18 to 95 years and lived in under 30 US areas. The V gene is TRBV30, the J gene TRBJ2-3, with 9 bases that match TRBD2. This clonotype was sampled from a woman between 18 and 30 years old who had recovered from COVID-19. The sequenced material came from PBMCs or T cells enriched from blood (not recorded which). CDR3 coding DNA: TGTGCCTGGATCCGTGGCGGGGGGGCGTCAGATACGCAGTATTTT. Translated, it gives CAWIRGGGASDTQYF.